This TCR beta chain was identified during a study of T cells in Graves' hyperthyroidism and ophthalmopathy. Researchers took RNA transcripts and amplified the TCR beta CDR3 regions from them. The study used the HTBI primer set for a first-round RT-PCR of the TCR CDR3. Using its own MiXCR run on the multiplex PCR reads, TCRdb lists one record per CDR3 protein. The table shows some 700,000 distinct CDR3 sequences, with roughly 17% occurring only once. CDR3 length equals 14 residues. Trimming shortened V by 3 bases and J by 8 bases, and 15 bases separated the two germline ends. Germline V gives CDR1 PRHDT, CDR2 FYEKMQ (reference sequence).

The source material was blood. The receptor was isolated from a man aged 50 to 60 with Graves' hyperthyroidism. J is TRBJ2-3 and V is TRBV13; TRBD2 is a possible D gene (6 bases). The CDR3 loop is CASSFLRGKGTQYF. The CDR3 DNA is TGTGCCAGCAGCTTCTTACGGGGGAAGGGTACGCAGTATTTT.